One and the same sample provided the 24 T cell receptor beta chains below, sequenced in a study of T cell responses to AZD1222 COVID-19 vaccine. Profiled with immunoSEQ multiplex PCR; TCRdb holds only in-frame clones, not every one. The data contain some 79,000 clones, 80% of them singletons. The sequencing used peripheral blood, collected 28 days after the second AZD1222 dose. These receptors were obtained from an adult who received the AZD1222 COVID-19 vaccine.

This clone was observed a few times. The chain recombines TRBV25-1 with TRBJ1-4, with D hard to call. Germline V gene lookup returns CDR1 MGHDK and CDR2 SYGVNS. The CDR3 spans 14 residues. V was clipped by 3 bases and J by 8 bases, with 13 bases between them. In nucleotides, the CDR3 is TGTGCCAGCAGTGAGATCTCCGGAAGGGAAAAACTGTTTTTT. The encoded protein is CASSEISGREKLFF.

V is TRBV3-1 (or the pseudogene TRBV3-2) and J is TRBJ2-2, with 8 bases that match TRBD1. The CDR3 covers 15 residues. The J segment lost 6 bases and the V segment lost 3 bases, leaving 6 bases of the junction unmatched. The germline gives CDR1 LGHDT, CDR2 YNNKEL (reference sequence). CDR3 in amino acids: CASSQRTGIAGELFF. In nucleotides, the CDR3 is TGTGCCAGCAGCCAGAGGACAGGGATTGCCGGGGAGCTGTTTTTT.

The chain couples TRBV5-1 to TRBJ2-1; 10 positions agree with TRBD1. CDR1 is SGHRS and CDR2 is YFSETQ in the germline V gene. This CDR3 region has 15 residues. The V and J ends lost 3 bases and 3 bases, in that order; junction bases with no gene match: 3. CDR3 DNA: TGCGCCAGCAGCTCCGGGACAGGGGTCTACAATGAGCAGTTCTTC. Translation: CASSSGTGVYNEQFF.

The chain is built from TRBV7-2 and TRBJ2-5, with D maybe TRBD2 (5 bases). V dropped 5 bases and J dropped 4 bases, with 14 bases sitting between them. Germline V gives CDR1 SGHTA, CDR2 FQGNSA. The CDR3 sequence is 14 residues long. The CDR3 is CASSPVSGRETQYF. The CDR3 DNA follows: TGTGCCAGCAGCCCGGTCAGCGGCAGAGAGACCCAGTACTTC.

The CDR3 spells CASSPTPRGRNTQYF. The CDR3 DNA is TGTGCCAGCAGCCCAACGCCCCGGGGAAGGAATACGCAGTATTTT. The J gene is TRBJ2-3, the V gene TRBV7-2; TRBD2 is a possible D gene (5 bases). Germline loops: CDR1 SGHTA, CDR2 FQGNSA. The CDR3 runs 15 residues. V lost 5 bases and J 7 bases, leaving 19 bases between the germline ends.

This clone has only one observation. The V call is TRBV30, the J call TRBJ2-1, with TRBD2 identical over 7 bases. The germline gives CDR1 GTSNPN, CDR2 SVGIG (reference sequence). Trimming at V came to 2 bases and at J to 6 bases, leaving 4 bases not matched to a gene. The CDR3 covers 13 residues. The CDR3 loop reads CAWSLAGLNEQFF. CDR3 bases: TGTGCCTGGAGTTTAGCGGGCCTCAATGAGCAGTTCTTC.

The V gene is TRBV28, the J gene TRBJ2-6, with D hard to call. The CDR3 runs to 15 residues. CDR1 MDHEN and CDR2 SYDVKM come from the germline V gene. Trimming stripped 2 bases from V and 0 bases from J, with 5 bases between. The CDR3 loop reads CASSLGDSGANVLTF. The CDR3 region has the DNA TGTGCCAGCAGTTTAGGGGACTCTGGGGCCAACGTCCTGACTTTC.

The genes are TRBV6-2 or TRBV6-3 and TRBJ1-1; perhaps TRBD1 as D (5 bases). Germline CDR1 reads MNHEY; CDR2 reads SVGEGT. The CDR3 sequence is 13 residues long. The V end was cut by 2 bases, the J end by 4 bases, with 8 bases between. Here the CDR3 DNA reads TGTGCCAGCAGTTACAGGGGAGGCACTGAAGCTTTCTTT. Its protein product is CASSYRGGTEAFF.

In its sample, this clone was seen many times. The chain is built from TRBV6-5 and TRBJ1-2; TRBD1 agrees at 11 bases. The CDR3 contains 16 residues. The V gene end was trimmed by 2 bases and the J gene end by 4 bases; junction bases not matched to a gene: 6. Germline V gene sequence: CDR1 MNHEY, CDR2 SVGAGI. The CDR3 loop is CASSYVRTGGSYGYTF. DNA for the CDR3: TGTGCCAGCAGTTACGTTAGGACAGGGGGCTCCTATGGCTACACCTTC.

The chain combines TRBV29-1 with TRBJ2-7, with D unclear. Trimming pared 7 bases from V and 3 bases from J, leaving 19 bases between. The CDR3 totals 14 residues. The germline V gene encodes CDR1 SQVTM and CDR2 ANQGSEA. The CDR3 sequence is CSARVQPLDYEQYF. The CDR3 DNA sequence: TGCAGCGCCCGCGTTCAGCCTTTAGACTACGAGCAGTACTTC.

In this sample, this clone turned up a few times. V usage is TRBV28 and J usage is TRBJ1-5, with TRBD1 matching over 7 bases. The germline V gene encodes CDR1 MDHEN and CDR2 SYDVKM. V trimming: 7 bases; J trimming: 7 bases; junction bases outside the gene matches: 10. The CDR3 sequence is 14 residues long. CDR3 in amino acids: CASTSGRGRQPQHF. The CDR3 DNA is TGTGCCAGCACCTCCGGGAGGGGGCGGCAGCCCCAGCATTTT.

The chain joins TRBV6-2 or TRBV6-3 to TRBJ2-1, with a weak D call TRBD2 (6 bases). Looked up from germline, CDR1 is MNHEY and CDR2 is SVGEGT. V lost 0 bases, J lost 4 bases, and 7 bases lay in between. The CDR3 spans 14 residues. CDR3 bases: TGTGCCAGCAGTTACTCGGGACTTTACAATGAGCAGTTCTTC. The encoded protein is CASSYSGLYNEQFF.

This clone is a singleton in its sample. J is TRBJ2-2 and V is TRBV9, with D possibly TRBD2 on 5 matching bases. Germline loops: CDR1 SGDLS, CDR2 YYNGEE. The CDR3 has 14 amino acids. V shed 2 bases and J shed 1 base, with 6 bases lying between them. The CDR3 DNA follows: TGTGCCAGCAGCGTCGGGGAGAACACCGGGGAGCTGTTTTTT. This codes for CASSVGENTGELFF.

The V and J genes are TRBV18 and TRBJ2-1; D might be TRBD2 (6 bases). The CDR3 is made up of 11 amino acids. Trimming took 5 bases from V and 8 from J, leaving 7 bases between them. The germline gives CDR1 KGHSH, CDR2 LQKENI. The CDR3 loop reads CASSGGYEQFF. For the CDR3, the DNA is TGTGCCAGCTCAGGGGGGTATGAGCAGTTCTTC.

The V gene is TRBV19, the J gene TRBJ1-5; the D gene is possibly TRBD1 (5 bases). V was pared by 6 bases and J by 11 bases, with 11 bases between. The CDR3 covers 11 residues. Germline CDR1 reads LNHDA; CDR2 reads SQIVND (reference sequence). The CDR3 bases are TGTGCCAGTAGGGGGCAGAGGGCCCAGCATTTT. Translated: CASRGQRAQHF.

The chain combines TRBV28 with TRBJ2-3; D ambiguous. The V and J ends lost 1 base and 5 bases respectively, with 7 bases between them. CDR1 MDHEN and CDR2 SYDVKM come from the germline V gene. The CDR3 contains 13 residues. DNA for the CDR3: TGTGCCAGCAGTTTATATTCGGGAGATACGCAGTATTTT. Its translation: CASSLYSGDTQYF.

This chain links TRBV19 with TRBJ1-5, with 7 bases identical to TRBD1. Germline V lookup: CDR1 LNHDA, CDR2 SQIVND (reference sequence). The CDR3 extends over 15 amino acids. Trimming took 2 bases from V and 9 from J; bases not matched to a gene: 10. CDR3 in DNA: TGTGCCAGTAGTATAATGAAGGGGGCTTTAGGGCCCCAGCATTTT. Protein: CASSIMKGALGPQHF.

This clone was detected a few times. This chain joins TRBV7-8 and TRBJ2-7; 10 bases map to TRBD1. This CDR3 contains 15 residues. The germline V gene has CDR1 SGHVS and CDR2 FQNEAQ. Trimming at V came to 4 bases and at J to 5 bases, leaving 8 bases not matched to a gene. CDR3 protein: CASSSEDRGTNEQYF. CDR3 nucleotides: TGTGCCAGCAGCTCCGAGGACAGGGGGACGAACGAGCAGTACTTC.

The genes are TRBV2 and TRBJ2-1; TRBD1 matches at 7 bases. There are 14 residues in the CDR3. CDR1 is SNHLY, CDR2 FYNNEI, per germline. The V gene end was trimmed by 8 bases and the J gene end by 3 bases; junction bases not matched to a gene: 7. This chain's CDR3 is CASGETGYYNEQFF. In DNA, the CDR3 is TGTGCCAGCGGGGAGACAGGGTACTACAATGAGCAGTTCTTC.

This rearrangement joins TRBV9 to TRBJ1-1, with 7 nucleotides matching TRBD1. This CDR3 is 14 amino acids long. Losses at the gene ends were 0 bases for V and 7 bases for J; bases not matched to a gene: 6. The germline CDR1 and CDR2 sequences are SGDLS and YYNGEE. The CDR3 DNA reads TGTGCCAGCAGCGTAGGGGACAGCCTCGGTGAAGCTTTCTTT. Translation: CASSVGDSLGEAFF. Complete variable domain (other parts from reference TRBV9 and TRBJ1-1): DSGVTQTPKHLITATGQRVTLRCSPRSGDLSVYWYQQSLDQGLQFLIQYYNGEERAKGNILERFSAQQFPDLHSELNLSSLELGDSALYFCASSVGDSLGEAFFGQGTRLTVV.

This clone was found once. The CDR3 DNA is TGTGCCAGCAAGTCTCTGGCGGGAAAAGGCGAGCAGTACTTC. Protein product: CASKSLAGKGEQYF. The chain uses TRBV6-5 and TRBJ2-7; D might be TRBD2 (6 bases). The V gene's germline CDR1 is MNHEY and CDR2 SVGAGI. The CDR3 is 14 residues long. With 7 bases removed from V and 6 bases from J, the gap between germline ends came to 19 bases.

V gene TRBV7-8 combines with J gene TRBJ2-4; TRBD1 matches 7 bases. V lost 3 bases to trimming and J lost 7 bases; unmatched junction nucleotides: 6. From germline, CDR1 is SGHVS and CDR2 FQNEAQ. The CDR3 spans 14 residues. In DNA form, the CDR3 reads TGTGCCAGCAGCTTGACAGGGTTCCGGAACATTCAGTACTTC. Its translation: CASSLTGFRNIQYF.

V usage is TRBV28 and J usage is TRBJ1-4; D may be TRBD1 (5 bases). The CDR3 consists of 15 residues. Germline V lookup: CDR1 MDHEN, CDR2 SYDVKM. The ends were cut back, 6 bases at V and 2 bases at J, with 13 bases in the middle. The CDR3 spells CASRPQGGTNEKLFF. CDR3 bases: TGTGCCAGCAGACCCCAGGGCGGGACTAATGAAAAACTGTTTTTT. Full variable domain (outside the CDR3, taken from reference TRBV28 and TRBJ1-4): DVKVTQSSRYLVKRTGEKVFLECVQDMDHENMFWYRQDPGLGLRLIYFSYDVKMKEKGDIPEGYSVSREKKERFSLILESASTNQTSMYLCASRPQGGTNEKLFFGSGTQLSVL.

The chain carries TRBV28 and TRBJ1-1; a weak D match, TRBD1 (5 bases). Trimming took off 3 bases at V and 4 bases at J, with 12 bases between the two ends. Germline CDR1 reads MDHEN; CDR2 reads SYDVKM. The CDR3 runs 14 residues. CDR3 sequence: CASSLAGLLTEAFF. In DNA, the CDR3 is TGTGCCAGCAGTTTGGCAGGGCTGCTCACTGAAGCTTTCTTT.